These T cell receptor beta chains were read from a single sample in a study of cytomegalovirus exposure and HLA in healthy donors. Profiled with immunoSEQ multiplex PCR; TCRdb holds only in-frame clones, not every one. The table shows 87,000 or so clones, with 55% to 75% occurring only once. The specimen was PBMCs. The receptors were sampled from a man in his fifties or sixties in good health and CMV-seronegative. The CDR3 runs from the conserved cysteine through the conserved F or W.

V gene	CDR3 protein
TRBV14	CASSQDQGSRNSPLHF
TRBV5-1	CASSLSPSGTGELFF
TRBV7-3	CASSLYRSGLAEHSSDTGELFF
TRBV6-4	CASRERAGSTDTQYF
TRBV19	CASGTYGNTIYF
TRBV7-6	CASSLGQGKTYEQYF
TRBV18	CASSGTYGEGSGNTIYF
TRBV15	CATSRRQTRGTGELFF
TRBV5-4	CASSSGTGGTEAFF
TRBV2	CASSELSANTGELFF
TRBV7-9	CASSLAGANEKLFF
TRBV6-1	CASSEGGLRKYVQPQHF
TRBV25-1	CAIRDAGGYTF
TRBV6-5	CASSYSLETQYF
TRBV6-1	CASRETSETGELFF
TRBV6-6	CASTELAQETQYF
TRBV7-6	CASSLATWFERDDEQFF
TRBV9	CASSGTGSGETQYF
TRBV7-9	CASSLDSYDWQYF
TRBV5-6	CASSLGPSRSSYNEQFF
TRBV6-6	CASSRQGRTYEQYF
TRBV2	CASTRVETQYF
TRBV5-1	CASSRLAGGQTGELFF
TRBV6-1	CATILGSQPQHF
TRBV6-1	CASSLESANTGELFF
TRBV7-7	CASSFSQSDTQYF